The subject of this entry is one TCR beta chain. Per the original data handling: Reference gene primer amplification gave nucleated cell count estimates. Method: immunoSEQ multiplex PCR; TCRdb's copy keeps in-frame clones and lacks some. For V, J and clone size, that table is used; D and trimming come from the DNA. Found here are approximately 260,000 clones, approximately 86% of them singletons; the top ten hold around 7.2%. The record originates from a study of blood T cell repertoires in COVID-19. The wider study: There were acute and convalescent COVID-19 samples, and they came from the United States, Italy and Spain.

V was pared by 4 bases and J by 5 bases, with 16 bases between. CDR3 size: 14 residues. Germline values: CDR1 SGHRS, CDR2 YFSETQ. The receptor was isolated from a man aged 55 to 69 who had recovered from COVID-19. The gene calls are TRBV5-1 and TRBJ2-7, with D possibly matching TRBD2 (6 bases). The specimen sequenced was peripheral blood. The CDR3 region has the DNA TGCGCCAGCAGCGGCCGGGGACTCAGGAACGAGCAGTACTTC. The encoded protein is CASSGRGLRNEQYF.